The 16 T cell receptor beta chains below all came from one sample that was sequenced in a study of glioma-infiltrating T cells. Using RNA template, CDR3s of TCR alpha and beta were amplified with iRepertoire arm-PCR. TCRdb re-called the multiplex PCR reads with MiXCR, one entry per CDR3 protein. The data contain around 120,000 distinct CDR3 sequences, 24% of them singletons. Sequencing was performed on glioma tissue, nonneoplastic brain tissue, or PBMCs (not recorded which). These receptors came from a human donor with low-grade glioma or glioblastoma, undergoing nonglioma brain surgery, or in good health (not recorded which).

At least ten counts were recorded for this clonotype. This sequence joins TRBV2 and TRBJ2-7, with a tentative D call TRBD1 (6 bases). Germline CDR1 and CDR2: SNHLY and FYNNEI. The germline V and J ends were trimmed by 1 base and 7 bases, with 14 bases remaining between them. CDR3 size: 14 residues. The CDR3, as DNA: TGTGCCAGCAGTGAAGGGCAGGGGTTTGGGGAGCAGTACGTC. Protein product: CASSEGQGFGEQYV.

In this sample, this clonotype turned up many times. The gene calls are TRBV20-1 and TRBJ1-1; D ambiguous. The CDR3 sequence is 12 residues long. The V end was cut by 1 base, the J end by 1 base, with 4 bases between. The germline V gene has CDR1 DFQATT and CDR2 SNEGSKA (reference sequence). The CDR3 DNA follows: TGCAGTGCTAGAGCACCGAACACTGAAGCTTTCTTT. This encodes CSARAPNTEAFF.

This clonotype occurred a few times. The rearrangement uses TRBV19 and TRBJ1-4; D gene unclear. CDR1 is LNHDA, CDR2 SQIVND, per germline (reference sequence). The ends were cut back, 5 bases at V and 7 bases at J, with 11 bases in the middle. This CDR3 region has 13 residues. The CDR3 bases are TGTGCCAGTAGTTATTGGACGGCTGAAAAACTGTTTTTT. Encoded protein: CASSYWTAEKLFF.

With respect to this clonotype: This may stem from a read error, because a much larger clone lies one nucleotide away. This chain connects TRBV19 to TRBJ1-5; possibly TRBD1 for D (6 bases). Germline V gene lookup returns CDR1 LNHDA and CDR2 SQIVND (reference sequence). This CDR3 is 14 amino acids long. In nucleotides, the CDR3 is TGTGCCATTTCGGACAGACAATCTAATCGGCCCCAGCATTTT. It is translated as CAISDRQSNRPQHF.

The sample holds a few counts of this clonotype. The chain combines TRBV20-1 with TRBJ1-2; D might be TRBD1 (5 bases). The CDR3 sequence is 17 residues long. CDR1 and CDR2 (germline): DFQATT, SNEGSKA (reference sequence). Trimming took off 0 bases at V and 4 bases at J, with 21 bases between the two ends. CDR3 DNA sequence: TGCAGTGCTAGAGATGGCAGGGTCGTCTATACCGCCTATGGCTACACCTTC. Its protein product is CSARDGRVVYTAYGYTF.

The sample holds many counts of this clonotype. The chain uses TRBV6-1 and TRBJ2-1, with TRBD1 identical over 8 bases. V lost 6 bases and J lost 0; bases outside the gene matches: 4. Germline V CDR1 and CDR2: MNHNS, SASEGT. The CDR3 has 15 residues. The CDR3 DNA reads TGTGCCAGCAGCCCAACAGGGGGCTCCTACAATGAGCAGTTCTTC. Amino acid sequence: CASSPTGGSYNEQFF.

Note on this clonotype: Because the CDR3 is missing its conserved closing phenylalanine or tryptophan, this is likely a read error. The CDR3 nucleotides are TGTGCCAGCAGGTACATCCCGGGGGAGGGGTACAATGAGCAGTTCCTC. Protein product: CASRYIPGEGYNEQFL. The J gene is TRBJ2-1, the V gene TRBV28; 7 positions match TRBD2. The germline gives CDR1 MDHEN, CDR2 SYDVKM. V dropped 6 bases and J dropped 4; count of bases not matched to a gene: 12. The CDR3 spans 16 residues.

This chain uses TRBV24-1 with TRBJ2-3; 9 bases line up with TRBD1. Unmatched junction bases numbered 10, after V lost 5 bases and J lost 8 bases. CDR3 length: 15 amino acids. CDR1 and CDR2 from the germline V gene are KGHDR and SFDVKD. CDR3 bases: TGTGCCACCAGTGGTGAACAGGGGGCGCAGCTTACGCAGTATTTT. Residues: CATSGEQGAQLTQYF.

The V and J genes are TRBV19 and TRBJ1-6; D might be TRBD1 (6 bases). The CDR3 loop spans 13 amino acids. Germline CDR1 is LNHDA and CDR2 is SQIVND (reference sequence). V was shortened by 5 bases and J by 14 bases, with 16 bases between the two germline ends. The CDR3 DNA reads TGTGCCAGTAGTTCCGGGACACCCTTTGCCCTCCACTTT. Amino acids: CASSSGTPFALHF.

This clonotype was counted ten times or more. The chain couples TRBV6-6 to TRBJ2-3, with D possibly TRBD1 on 5 matching bases. The germline V and J ends were trimmed by 0 bases and 0 bases, with 7 bases remaining between them. CDR1 MNHNY and CDR2 SVGAGI come from the germline V gene (reference sequence). This CDR3 has 15 residues. CDR3 DNA sequence: TGTGCCAGCAGTTACTCGACAGACAGCACAGATACGCAGTATTTT. It yields the protein CASSYSTDSTDTQYF.

The rearrangement joins TRBV6-1 to TRBJ2-3; 10 bases fit TRBD2. This CDR3 is 15 amino acids long. Germline V gives CDR1 MNHNS, CDR2 SASEGT. Losses at the gene ends were 10 bases for V and 3 bases for J; bases not matched to a gene: 10. The CDR3 region has the DNA TGTGCCACCAGCGAACTAGCGGGGTTGACAGATACGCAGTATTTT. Translated: CATSELAGLTDTQYF.

This clonotype has a count of ten or more. The chain is built from TRBV10-3 and TRBJ1-2; D perhaps matches TRBD1 (5 bases). This CDR3 is 16 amino acids long. V was pared by 6 bases and J by 0 bases, with 17 bases between. The V gene's germline CDR1 is ENHRY and CDR2 SYGVKD. CDR3 bases: TGTGCCATCAGCCCCTGGCAGGGATCAACTAACTATGGCTACACCTTC. As protein: CAISPWQGSTNYGYTF.

This clonotype was counted only a few times. The chain is built from TRBV24-1 and TRBJ2-3; TRBD1 matches 12 bases. The CDR3 totals 16 residues. Germline V gives CDR1 KGHDR, CDR2 SFDVKD. J lost 1 base, V lost 3 bases, and 1 base had no gene match. The CDR3 DNA sequence: TGTGCCACCAGTGATGGGACAGGGGGCCGCACAGATACGCAGTATTTT. It translates to CATSDGTGGRTDTQYF.

This clonotype has a count of ten or more. The rearrangement links TRBV27 to TRBJ2-5, with 8 bases that match TRBD2. The J segment lost 5 bases and the V segment lost 7 bases, leaving 12 bases of the junction unmatched. Germline-derived CDR1 and CDR2 are MNHEY and SMNVEV (reference sequence). The CDR3 spans 15 residues. CDR3 loop: CASTTRRGGMETQYF. CDR3 nucleotide sequence: TGTGCCAGCACCACGAGACGGGGGGGCATGGAGACCCAGTACTTC.

There are a few counts of this clonotype. V and J are TRBV28 and TRBJ1-5, with TRBD1 matching 8 bases. In germline, CDR1 is MDHEN, CDR2 SYDVKM. The CDR3 contains 15 residues. With V trimmed by 5 bases and J by 1 base, 4 bases remained unmatched. This CDR3 reads CASSLTGGSNQPQHF. The CDR3 nucleotides read TGTGCCAGCAGTCTTACAGGGGGGAGCAATCAGCCCCAGCATTTT.

This clonotype was observed at least ten times. The chain carries TRBV6-1 and TRBJ1-5; D possibly corresponds to TRBD1 (5 bases). The CDR3 loop spans 14 amino acids. Germline assignment: CDR1 MNHNS and CDR2 SASEGT. Trimming took 6 bases from V and 0 from J, leaving 9 bases between them. CDR3 in DNA: TGTGCCAGCAGCCGGGACCTTAGCAATCAGCCCCAGCATTTT. This sequence encodes CASSRDLSNQPQHF.